This T cell receptor (beta chain) was captured by sequencing in a study of blood T cell repertoires in COVID-19. Turning to the study itself: T cells, B-cell-depleted T cells, or PBMCs provided the cDNA or gDNA that served as material.

CDR1 SNHLY and CDR2 FYNNEI come from the germline V gene. Trimming stripped 6 bases from V and 2 bases from J, with 8 bases between. The CDR3 consists of 12 residues. The Seattle site enrolled patients during active infection and followed them longitudinally. Profiled with immunoSEQ multiplex PCR; TCRdb holds only in-frame clones, not every one. This sample has 300,000 to 400,000 clones; roughly 87% occur once, and the top ten carry approximately 9.3%. This clonotype originated in a man between 25 and 39 years old with COVID-19, enrolled during active disease. The chain is built from TRBV2 and TRBJ2-7; D may be TRBD1 (7 bases). Sequencing was performed on peripheral blood. CDR3 nucleotide sequence: TGTGCCAGCAGCAGGGGGGCCTACGAGCAGTACTTC. As protein: CASSRGAYEQYF.